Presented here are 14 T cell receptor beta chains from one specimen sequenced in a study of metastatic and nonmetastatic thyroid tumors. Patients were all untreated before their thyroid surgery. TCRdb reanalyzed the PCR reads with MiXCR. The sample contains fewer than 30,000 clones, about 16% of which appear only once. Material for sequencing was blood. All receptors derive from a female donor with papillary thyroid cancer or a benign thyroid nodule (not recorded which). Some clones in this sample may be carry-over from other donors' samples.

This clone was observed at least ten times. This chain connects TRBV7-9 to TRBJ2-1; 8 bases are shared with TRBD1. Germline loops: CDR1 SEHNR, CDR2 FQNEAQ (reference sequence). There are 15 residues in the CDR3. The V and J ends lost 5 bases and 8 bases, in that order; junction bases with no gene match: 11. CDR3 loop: CASSLRTGKRDEQFF. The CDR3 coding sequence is TGTGCCAGCAGCCTCCGGACAGGGAAGAGGGATGAGCAGTTCTTC.

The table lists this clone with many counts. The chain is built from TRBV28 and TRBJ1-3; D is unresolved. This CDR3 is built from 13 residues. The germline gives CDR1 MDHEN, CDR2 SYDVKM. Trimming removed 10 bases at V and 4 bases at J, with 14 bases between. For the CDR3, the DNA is TGTGCCACCCAAGAGGGTTTAGGAAACACCATATATTTT. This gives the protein CATQEGLGNTIYF. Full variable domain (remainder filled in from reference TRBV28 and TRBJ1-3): DVKVTQSSRYLVKRTGEKVFLECVQDMDHENMFWYRQDPGLGLRLIYFSYDVKMKEKGDIPEGYSVSREKKERFSLILESASTNQTSMYLCATQEGLGNTIYFGEGSWLTVV.

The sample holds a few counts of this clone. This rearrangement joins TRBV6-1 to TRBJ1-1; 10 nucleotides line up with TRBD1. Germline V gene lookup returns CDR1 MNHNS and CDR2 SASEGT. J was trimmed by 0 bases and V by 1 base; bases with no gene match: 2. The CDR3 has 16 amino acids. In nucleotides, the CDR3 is TGTGCCAGCAGTGAAGAGGGACAGGGGTTGAACACTGAAGCTTTCTTT. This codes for CASSEEGQGLNTEAFF.

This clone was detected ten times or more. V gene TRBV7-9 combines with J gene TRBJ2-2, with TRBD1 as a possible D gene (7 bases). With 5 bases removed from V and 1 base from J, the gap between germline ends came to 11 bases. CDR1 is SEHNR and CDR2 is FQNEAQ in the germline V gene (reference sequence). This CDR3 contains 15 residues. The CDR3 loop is CASSRGTENTGELFF. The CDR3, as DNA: TGTGCCAGCAGCCGGGGGACAGAGAACACCGGGGAGCTGTTTTTT. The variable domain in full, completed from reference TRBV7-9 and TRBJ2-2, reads DTGVSQNPRHKITKRGQNVTFRCDPISEHNRLYWYRQTLGQGPEFLTYFQNEAQLEKSRLLSDRFSAERPKGSFSTLEIQRTEQGDSAMYLCASSRGTENTGELFFGEGSRLTVL.

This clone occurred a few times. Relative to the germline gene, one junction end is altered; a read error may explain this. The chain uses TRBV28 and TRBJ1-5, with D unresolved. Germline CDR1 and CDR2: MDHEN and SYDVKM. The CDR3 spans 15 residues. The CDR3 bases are TGTGCCAGCGAGATGGGTGCCTGTGGCAATCAGCCCCATCATTTT. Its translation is CASEMGACGNQPHHF.

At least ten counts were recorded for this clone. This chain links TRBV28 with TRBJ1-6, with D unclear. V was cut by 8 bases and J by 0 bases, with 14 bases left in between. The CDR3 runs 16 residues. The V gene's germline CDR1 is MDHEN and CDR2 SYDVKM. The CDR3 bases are TGTGCCAGCTTTAACACGGAGGGCTCCTATAATTCACCCCTCCACTTT. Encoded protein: CASFNTEGSYNSPLHF.

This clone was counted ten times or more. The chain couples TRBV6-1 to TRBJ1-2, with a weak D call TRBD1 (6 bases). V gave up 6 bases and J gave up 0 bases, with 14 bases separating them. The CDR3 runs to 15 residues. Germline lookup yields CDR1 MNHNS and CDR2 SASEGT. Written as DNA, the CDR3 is TGTGCCAGCAGCTTGGAACAGGGATCTAACTATGGCTACACCTTC. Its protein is CASSLEQGSNYGYTF.

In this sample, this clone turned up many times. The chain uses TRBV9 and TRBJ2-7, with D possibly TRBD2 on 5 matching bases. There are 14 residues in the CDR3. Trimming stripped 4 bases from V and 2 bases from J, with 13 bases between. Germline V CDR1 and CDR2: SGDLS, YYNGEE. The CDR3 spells CASSPEDLPYEQYF. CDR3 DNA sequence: TGTGCCAGCAGCCCCGAGGACTTACCCTACGAGCAGTACTTC.

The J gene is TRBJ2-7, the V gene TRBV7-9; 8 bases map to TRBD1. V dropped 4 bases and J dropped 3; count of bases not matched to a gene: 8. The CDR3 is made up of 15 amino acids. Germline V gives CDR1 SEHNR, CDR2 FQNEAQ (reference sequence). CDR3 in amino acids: CASSSLDRGNYEQYF. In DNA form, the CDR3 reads TGTGCCAGCAGCTCCCTAGACAGGGGAAACTACGAGCAGTACTTC.

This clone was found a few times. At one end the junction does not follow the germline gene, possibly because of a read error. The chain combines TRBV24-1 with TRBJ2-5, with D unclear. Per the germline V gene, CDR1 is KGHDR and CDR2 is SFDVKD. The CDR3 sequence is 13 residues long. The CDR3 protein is CAASDSLGETQYF. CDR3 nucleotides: TGTGCCGCCAGTGATTCATTGGGGGAGACCCAGTACTTC.

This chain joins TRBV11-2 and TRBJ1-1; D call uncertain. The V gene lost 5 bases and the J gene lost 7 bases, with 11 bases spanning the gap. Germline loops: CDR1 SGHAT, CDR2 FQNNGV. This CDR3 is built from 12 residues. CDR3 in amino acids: CASSRRQIEAFF. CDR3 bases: TGTGCCAGCAGCCGTCGCCAGATTGAAGCTTTCTTT.

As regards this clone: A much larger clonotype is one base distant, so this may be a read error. CDR3 loop: CSALGEWSTDTQYF. CDR3 nucleotide sequence: TGCAGTGCCCTCGGCGAATGGAGCACGGATACGCAGTATTTT. J is TRBJ2-3 and V is TRBV20-1; D uncertain. Germline CDR1 DFQATT, CDR2 SNEGSKA (reference sequence). The CDR3 runs to 14 residues.

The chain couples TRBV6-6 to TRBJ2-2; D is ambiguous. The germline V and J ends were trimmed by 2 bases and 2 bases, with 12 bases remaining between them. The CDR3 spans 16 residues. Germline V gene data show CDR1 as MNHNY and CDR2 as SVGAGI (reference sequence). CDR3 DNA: TGTGCCAGCAGTTACCAAGTGGGGTCTAACACCGGGGAGCTGTTTTTT. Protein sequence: CASSYQVGSNTGELFF.

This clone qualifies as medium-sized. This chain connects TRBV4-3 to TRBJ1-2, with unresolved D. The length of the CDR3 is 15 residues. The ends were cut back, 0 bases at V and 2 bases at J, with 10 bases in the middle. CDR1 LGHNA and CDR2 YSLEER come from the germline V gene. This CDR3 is CASSQDWQMNYGYTF. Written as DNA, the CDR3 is TGCGCCAGCAGCCAAGACTGGCAGATGAACTATGGCTACACCTTC.